This T cell receptor (beta chain) was retrieved from a study of T cell repertoires in aging, cancer and after chemotherapy. Study background: Glioblastoma patients receiving temozolomide-based therapy gave paired samples before and after chemotherapy. Millions of TCR reads were in the whole dataset.

TCR beta rearrangements were amplified from peripheral blood genomic DNA. Multiplex touch-down PCR with TRB-A/B primers amplified rearranged V-D-J TRB sequences. TCRdb re-analysed the multiplex PCR reads in MiXCR, keeping a single row per CDR3 protein. The data contain thousands of distinct CDR3 sequences, approximately 25% of them seen just once; the ten biggest clones take up 32%. Judged by abundance, this clonotype is large (0.1 to 1%). The antigen remains undetermined. V lost 6 bases and J 8 bases, leaving 17 bases between the germline ends. There are 15 residues in the CDR3. Germline lookup yields CDR1 MNHEY and CDR2 SVGAGI. Study findings and constraints: Compared with age-matched healthy donors, untreated hematological or solid cancer patients showed higher blood TCR clonality. In cancer patients, declining TCR diversity with age involved lost richness and lost evenness.

The material sequenced was blood. The receptor comes from a human donor with a solid tumor. The chain carries TRBV6-5 and TRBJ1-6; D remains unclear. CDR3 sequence reads: CASSDSLQRYSPLHF. In nucleotides, the CDR3 is TGTGCCAGCAGCGATAGTTTGCAGCGATATTCACCCCTCCACTTT.